Included here is one T cell receptor beta chain sequence, with context. Antigen specificity is unknown. This specimen belongs to a study of cytomegalovirus exposure and HLA in healthy donors. Across the study: One earlier analysis, a look at about 179 million T cells, found roughly 110 million unique TCR beta sequences. Findings and caveats of the study: By HLA locus, TCR association rates varied in a later analysis, with DRB1 showing the most and HLA-C the fewest. Apparent HLA restriction characterized most CMV-associated TCR beta chains in a later analysis.

PCR was performed using 60 Vbeta and 13 Jbeta primers. The protocol was immunoSEQ multiplex PCR, while the TCRdb copy is restricted to in-frame clones and leaves out a portion. The sample lists hundreds of thousands of clones, around 80% seen once, with more than 0.45% in the top ten. The germline V and J ends were trimmed by 4 bases and 6 bases, with 18 bases remaining between them. The germline V gene has CDR1 SGHDN and CDR2 FVKESK. The CDR3 is 15 amino acids. V gene TRBV14 combines with J gene TRBJ1-2; tentative D call: TRBD1 (6 bases). Sequences were obtained from PBMCs. The source is a boy younger than 18 in good health and CMV-seronegative. CDR3: CASSRYGGGPDGYTF. CDR3 sequence (DNA): TGTGCCAGCAGCCGATATGGGGGGGGCCCGGATGGCTACACCTTC.